This T cell receptor (beta chain) was identified during a study of CD8 T cells in Susac syndrome. RNA totalling roughly 0.5 to 1 ug underwent reverse transcription with random hexamers. TCRdb reprocessed the immunoSEQ multiplex PCR reads via MiXCR and lists one record per CDR3 protein. The data hold some 300,000 distinct CDR3 sequences, with 75% to 85% observed a single time. This CDR3 spans 13 amino acids. The germline V gene has CDR1 MDHEN and CDR2 SYDVKM. V shed 6 bases and J shed 6 bases, with 11 bases lying between them. Relapsing-remitting disease, either stable or active, was present in the treatment-naive patients who were the multiple sclerosis controls.

The sample consisted of CD8+ T cells from PBMCs. This clonotype was obtained from a human donor with multiple sclerosis. V is TRBV28 and J is TRBJ2-2, with unresolved D. The CDR3 region is CASSPGPAGELFF. DNA for the CDR3: TGTGCCAGCAGCCCGGGCCCAGCCGGGGAGCTGTTTTTT.